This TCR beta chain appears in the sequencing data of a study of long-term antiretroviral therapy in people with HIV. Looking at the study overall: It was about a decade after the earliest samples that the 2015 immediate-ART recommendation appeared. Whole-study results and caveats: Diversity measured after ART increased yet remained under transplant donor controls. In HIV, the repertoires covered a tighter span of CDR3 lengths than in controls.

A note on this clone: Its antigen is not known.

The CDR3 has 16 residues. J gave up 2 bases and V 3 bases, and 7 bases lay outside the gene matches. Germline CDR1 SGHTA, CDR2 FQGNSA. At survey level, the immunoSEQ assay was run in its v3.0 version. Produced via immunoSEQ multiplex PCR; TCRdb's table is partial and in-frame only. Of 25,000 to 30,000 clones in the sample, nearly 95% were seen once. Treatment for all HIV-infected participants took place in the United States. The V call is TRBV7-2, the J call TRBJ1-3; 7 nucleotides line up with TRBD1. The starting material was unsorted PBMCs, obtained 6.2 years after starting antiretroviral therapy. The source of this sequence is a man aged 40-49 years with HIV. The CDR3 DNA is TGTGCCAGCAGCTTCAACAGGGGATTACCTGGAAACACCATATATTTT. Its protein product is CASSFNRGLPGNTIYF.